Shown below are 9 T cell receptor beta chains from a single sample sequenced in a study of blood T cell repertoires in COVID-19. Profiled with immunoSEQ multiplex PCR; TCRdb holds only in-frame clones, not every one. Among fewer than 200,000 clones listed, about 85% were seen once. Sequenced sample: peripheral blood. The receptors come from a man between 60 and 70 years old who had recovered from COVID-19.

V gene TRBV6-5 combines with J gene TRBJ1-5; 8 positions agree with TRBD1. The CDR3 has 14 amino acids. Trimming cost V 5 bases and J 3 bases; bases outside gene matches: 3. CDR1 is MNHEY and CDR2 is SVGAGI in the germline V gene. The CDR3 here is CASSRTGINQPQHF. The CDR3 nucleotides read TGTGCCAGCAGTAGGACAGGGATCAATCAGCCCCAGCATTTT.

The chain combines TRBV2 with TRBJ2-7; 11 nucleotides match TRBD2. This CDR3 is built from 14 residues. CDR1 and CDR2 (germline): SNHLY, FYNNEI. The ends lost 6 bases at V and 1 base at J; junction bases unmatched: 2. CDR3 in amino acids: CASSGTSGSYEQYF. The CDR3 coding sequence is TGTGCCAGCAGCGGGACTAGCGGTTCCTACGAGCAGTACTTC.

The rearrangement uses TRBV5-1 and TRBJ2-3, with TRBD1 as a possible D gene (6 bases). The CDR3 is 13 amino acids. V lost 2 bases, J lost 6 bases, and 10 bases lay in between. Germline assignment: CDR1 SGHRS and CDR2 YFSETQ. In DNA, the CDR3 is TGCGCCAGCAGCTTCACAGGGATCGATACGCAGTATTTT. Its translation: CASSFTGIDTQYF. The full variable domain, rest sourced from reference TRBV5-1 and TRBJ2-3, is KAGVTQTPRYLIKTRGQQVTLSCSPISGHRSVSWYQQTPGQGLQFLFEYFSETQRNKGNFPGRFSGRQFSNSRSEMNVSTLELGDSALYLCASSFTGIDTQYFGPGTRLTVL.

This clone has a handful of counts. The rearrangement uses TRBV6-5 and TRBJ1-5, with TRBD1 matching over 7 bases. Trimming took 6 bases from V and 4 from J; bases not matched to a gene: 6. Germline values: CDR1 MNHEY, CDR2 SVGAGI. The CDR3 is 14 residues long. As DNA, the CDR3 is TGTGCCAGCAGCAAACAGGGGAGGAATCAGCCCCAGCATTTT. It is translated as CASSKQGRNQPQHF.

The rearrangement uses TRBV7-3 and TRBJ2-2; D uncertain. Germline V lookup: CDR1 SGHTA, CDR2 FQGTGA. V was shortened by 5 bases and J by 5 bases, with 9 bases between the two germline ends. This CDR3 has 13 residues. This CDR3 reads CASSPRQTGELFF. The CDR3 DNA reads TGTGCCAGCAGCCCCCGCCAGACCGGGGAGCTGTTTTTT.

The chain is built from TRBV19 and TRBJ1-5; 7 bases fit TRBD1. V lost 2 bases and J lost 1; bases outside the gene matches: 8. Germline CDR1 LNHDA, CDR2 SQIVND (reference sequence). The CDR3 has 17 residues. The CDR3 coding sequence is TGTGCCAGTAGTATATCGGTAGGCAGGGGGAGCAATCAGCCCCAGCATTTT. Translation gives CASSISVGRGSNQPQHF.

The chain recombines TRBV15 with TRBJ1-5, with a weak D call TRBD1 (5 bases). The CDR3 has 14 residues. Germline CDR1 and CDR2: LNHNV and YYDKDF (reference sequence). V was clipped by 0 bases and J by 7 bases, with 10 bases between them. The CDR3 DNA is TGTGCCACCAGCAGAGATGGCAACAGGCAGCCCCAGCATTTT. It yields the protein CATSRDGNRQPQHF.

The CDR3 reads CASSPPGQGAGSPLHF. The CDR3 DNA sequence: TGTGCCAGCAGCCCTCCCGGACAGGGGGCAGGTTCACCCCTCCACTTT. The V and J genes are TRBV5-8 and TRBJ1-6, with 11 bases identical to TRBD1. Germline V CDR1 and CDR2: SGHTS, YDEGEE. The CDR3 is 16 residues long. Trimming took 4 bases from V and 9 from J; bases not matched to a gene: 9.

The chain uses TRBV19 and TRBJ2-3; 10 nucleotides match TRBD2. Looked up from germline, CDR1 is LNHDA and CDR2 is SQIVND (reference sequence). The CDR3 is 15 residues long. Trimming took 2 bases from V and 1 from J; bases not matched to a gene: 0. The CDR3 DNA reads TGTGCCAGTAGTATACTAGCGGGGGGCACAGATACGCAGTATTTT. It yields the protein CASSILAGGTDTQYF. The complete variable domain, with remaining parts taken from reference TRBV19 and TRBJ2-3, reads DGGITQSPKYLFRKEGQNVTLSCEQNLNHDAMYWYRQDPGQGLRLIYYSQIVNDFQKGDIAEGYSVSREKKESFPLTVTSAQKNPTAFYLCASSILAGGTDTQYFGPGTRLTVL.